A single sample is the source of the 22 T cell receptor beta chains below, sequenced in a study of control samples from healthy donors and cancer patients. Data came from immunoSEQ multiplex PCR; TCRdb stores just in-frame clones and leaves some out. The table has 90,000 to 150,000 clones, about 87% seen once. The specimen sequenced was blood. These receptors all stem from a man between 35 and 55 years old in good health.

The CDR3 reads CASAGTDNQPQHF. The CDR3, as DNA: TGTGCTAGTGCCGGGACCGATAATCAGCCCCAGCATTTT. The chain carries TRBV12-5 and TRBJ1-5; possible D gene TRBD1, 5 bases. Trimming took off 7 bases at V and 4 bases at J, with 11 bases between the two ends. CDR1 and CDR2 from the germline V gene are LGHNT and FRNRAP. The CDR3 spans 13 residues.

This clone has only a few counts. The CDR3 DNA reads TGCAGTGCTAGTAGGTCAGGGGGACGGGTTGGCTACACCTTC. This translates into CSASRSGGRVGYTF. The rearrangement joins TRBV20-1 to TRBJ1-2; 7 positions match TRBD1. This CDR3 has 14 residues. V dropped 3 bases and J dropped 7; count of bases not matched to a gene: 11. The germline CDR1 and CDR2 sequences are DFQATT and SNEGSKA (reference sequence).

CDR3 amino acids: CATSRDQGLVSSGYTF. CDR3 bases: TGTGCCACCAGCAGAGATCAGGGGTTGGTTTCTTCTGGCTACACCTTC. J is TRBJ1-2 and V is TRBV15; TRBD1 is a possible D gene (6 bases). Germline CDR1 LNHNV, CDR2 YYDKDF (reference sequence). Trimming took off 0 bases at V and 7 bases at J, with 18 bases between the two ends. There are 16 residues in the CDR3.

The rearrangement links TRBV7-9 to TRBJ1-1; no reliable D call. The CDR3 spans 15 residues. The germline V gene encodes CDR1 SEHNR and CDR2 FQNEAQ (reference sequence). V was pared by 5 bases and J by 1 base, with 14 bases between. The CDR3 DNA follows: TGTGCCAGCAGCAGTATGAGGTTAGAGAACACTGAAGCTTTCTTT. Translated: CASSSMRLENTEAFF.

This chain joins TRBV19 and TRBJ2-2; 8 bases are a match to TRBD2. Trimming cost V 3 bases and J 4 bases; bases outside gene matches: 7. CDR3 length: 16 amino acids. The germline V gene encodes CDR1 LNHDA and CDR2 SQIVND (reference sequence). Here the CDR3 DNA reads TGTGCCAGTAGTATCATGGCGGGGGGCCGCACCGGGGAGCTGTTTTTT. Its protein is CASSIMAGGRTGELFF.

The chain carries TRBV11-1 and TRBJ1-1; the D is unclear. The CDR3 contains 11 residues. Trimming stripped 1 base from V and 8 bases from J, with 5 bases between. Germline V gene data show CDR1 as SGHAT and CDR2 as FQDESV (reference sequence). The CDR3 loop reads CASSLVGEAFF. The DNA of the CDR3 is TGTGCCAGCAGCTTAGTGGGGGAAGCTTTCTTT.

The gene calls are TRBV3-1 (or the pseudogene TRBV3-2) and TRBJ2-5, with 10 bases identical to TRBD2. Germline assignment: CDR1 LGHDT and CDR2 YNNKEL (reference sequence). V was pared by 0 bases and J by 4 bases, with 5 bases of the junction left unmatched. The CDR3 covers 16 residues. DNA of the CDR3: TGTGCCAGCAGCCAAGATAGACTAGCGGGTGGAGAGACCCAGTACTTC. Translating it yields CASSQDRLAGGETQYF.

This clone appeared once. V gene TRBV13 combines with J gene TRBJ1-4, with 9 nucleotides matching TRBD1. With 5 bases clipped from V and 8 bases from J, the junction kept 9 bases outside the gene matches. Germline loops: CDR1 PRHDT, CDR2 FYEKMQ (reference sequence). The CDR3 covers 15 residues. In nucleotides, the CDR3 is TGTGCCAGCAGCCGACAGGGGGAAAAGGGGGAAAAACTGTTTTTT. Encoded protein: CASSRQGEKGEKLFF.

The chain employs TRBV5-1 and TRBJ2-5; TRBD2 aligns across 7 bases. This CDR3 comprises 15 residues. V was clipped by 3 bases and J by 1 base; unmatched bases: 6. Germline CDR1 is SGHRS and CDR2 is YFSETQ. The CDR3 sequence is CASSSPSGGQETQYF. CDR3 sequence (DNA): TGCGCCAGCAGCTCCCCATCGGGGGGCCAAGAGACCCAGTACTTC. Filled out from reference TRBV5-1 and TRBJ2-5, the complete variable domain reads KAGVTQTPRYLIKTRGQQVTLSCSPISGHRSVSWYQQTPGQGLQFLFEYFSETQRNKGNFPGRFSGRQFSNSRSEMNVSTLELGDSALYLCASSSPSGGQETQYFGPGTRLLVL.

The chain carries TRBV18 and TRBJ2-5; 8 bases agree with TRBD1. Germline V gene sequence: CDR1 KGHSH, CDR2 LQKENI. This CDR3 comprises 14 residues. J was trimmed by 5 bases and V by 1 base; bases with no gene match: 3. CDR3 amino acids: CASSPRQGAETQYF. For the CDR3, the DNA is TGTGCCAGCTCACCACGTCAGGGGGCTGAGACCCAGTACTTC.

The chain carries TRBV9 and TRBJ1-1; no clear D gene. Trimming removed 4 bases from V and 0 bases from J, with 10 bases in between. This CDR3 is 14 amino acids long. In germline, CDR1 is SGDLS, CDR2 YYNGEE. DNA for the CDR3: TGTGCCAGCAGCCCATCCAGAGTGAACACTGAAGCTTTCTTT. Its translation is CASSPSRVNTEAFF.

The rearrangement links TRBV2 to TRBJ2-7; unclear D gene. Trimming took off 3 bases at V and 5 bases at J, with 14 bases between the two ends. The CDR3 sequence is 14 residues long. CDR1 is SNHLY, CDR2 FYNNEI, per germline. The CDR3 nucleotides read TGTGCCAGCAGTGAGGCCTTGAGTGTCCACGAGCAGTACTTC. As protein: CASSEALSVHEQYF. Complete variable domain (other parts from reference TRBV2 and TRBJ2-7): EPEVTQTPSHQVTQMGQEVILRCVPISNHLYFYWYRQILGQKVEFLVSFYNNEISEKSEIFDDQFSVERPDGSNFTLKIRSTKLEDSAMYFCASSEALSVHEQYFGPGTRLTVT.

The chain couples TRBV6-4 to TRBJ1-1; TRBD1 matches at 7 bases. Germline V CDR1 and CDR2: MRHNA, SNTAGT. This CDR3 has 13 amino acids. Trimming at V came to 6 bases and at J to 0 bases, leaving 1 base not matched to a gene. The DNA of the CDR3 is TGTGCCAGCAGCCAGGGGGTGAACACTGAAGCTTTCTTT. This sequence encodes CASSQGVNTEAFF.

This clone was seen only once. The chain joins TRBV18 to TRBJ2-7, with a possible D match to TRBD1 (6 bases). The V and J ends lost 3 bases and 5 bases respectively, with 11 bases between them. The CDR3 has 13 amino acids. Germline assignment: CDR1 KGHSH and CDR2 LQKENI. The CDR3 nucleotides are TGTGCCAGCTCACCTAGAGGGGGTGACGAGCAGTACTTC. Translating gives CASSPRGGDEQYF.

The V and J genes are TRBV9 and TRBJ1-2; unclear D gene. The germline V gene encodes CDR1 SGDLS and CDR2 YYNGEE. The length of the CDR3 is 14 residues. V lost 1 base to trimming and J lost 7 bases, with 14 bases between them. The DNA of the CDR3 is TGTGCCAGCAGCGTATCCGCGGGGTCTCTTGGCTACACCTTC. Its translation: CASSVSAGSLGYTF.

J is TRBJ2-1 and V is TRBV7-6; 9 positions agree with TRBD1. The CDR3 length is 16 residues. V shed 2 bases, J shed 1 base, and the junction held 3 bases outside the gene matches. CDR1 and CDR2 (germline): SGHVS, FNYEAQ. In nucleotides, the CDR3 is TGTGCCAGCAGCTTAAACAGGGGGCTTTCCTACAATGAGCAGTTCTTC. Its protein is CASSLNRGLSYNEQFF.

The sample holds a few counts of this clone. The chain joins TRBV10-2 to TRBJ2-2; a possible D gene is TRBD2 (7 bases). CDR3 length: 15 amino acids. Trimming cost V 6 bases and J 0 bases, with 11 bases left between them. The V gene's germline CDR1 is WSHSY and CDR2 SAAADI. CDR3 coding DNA: TGCGCCAGCAGGCCGGGGGGCCCGAACACCGGGGAGCTGTTTTTT. Its translation: CASRPGGPNTGELFF.

The genes are TRBV19 and TRBJ2-3, with 9 positions matching TRBD2. CDR1 is LNHDA and CDR2 is SQIVND in the germline V gene (reference sequence). This CDR3 is built from 14 residues. Trimming removed 4 bases from V and 4 bases from J; junction bases left unmatched: 3. The CDR3 sequence: CASSTSGVADTQYF. CDR3 coding DNA: TGTGCCAGTAGTACTAGCGGGGTAGCAGATACGCAGTATTTT. The complete variable domain, with remaining parts taken from reference TRBV19 and TRBJ2-3, reads DGGITQSPKYLFRKEGQNVTLSCEQNLNHDAMYWYRQDPGQGLRLIYYSQIVNDFQKGDIAEGYSVSREKKESFPLTVTSAQKNPTAFYLCASSTSGVADTQYFGPGTRLTVL.

The chain uses TRBV7-9 and TRBJ1-5; D gene ambiguous. The length of the CDR3 is 13 residues. Germline V gene lookup returns CDR1 SEHNR and CDR2 FQNEAQ (reference sequence). V lost 3 bases and J 3 bases, leaving 6 bases between the germline ends. The CDR3 region is CASSLNTNQPQHF. In DNA, the CDR3 is TGTGCCAGCAGCTTGAACACCAATCAGCCCCAGCATTTT.

This clone came up once. J is TRBJ1-5 and V is TRBV6-5; TRBD1 aligns across 9 bases. V shed 6 bases, J shed 4 bases, and the junction held 7 bases outside the gene matches. The CDR3 spans 15 residues. Germline V gene sequence: CDR1 MNHEY, CDR2 SVGAGI. CDR3 amino acids: CASSPGQGMNQPQHF. CDR3 nucleotides: TGTGCCAGCAGCCCCGGACAGGGGATGAATCAGCCCCAGCATTTT.

This chain joins TRBV28 and TRBJ2-2; D gene unclear. Trimming took 3 bases from V and 6 from J, leaving 8 bases between them. Germline V gene sequence: CDR1 MDHEN, CDR2 SYDVKM. The CDR3 has 13 residues. The CDR3 sequence is CASSFHYAGELFF. CDR3 nucleotides: TGTGCCAGCAGTTTCCATTACGCCGGGGAGCTGTTTTTT.

This chain joins TRBV7-3 and TRBJ1-1; 8 bases align to TRBD1. CDR1 is SGHTA, CDR2 FQGTGA, per germline. CDR3 length: 15 residues. Trimming cost V 5 bases and J 0 bases; bases outside gene matches: 5. CDR3 nucleotides: TGTGCCAGCAGCGCCGACAGGGGAATGAACACTGAAGCTTTCTTT. Residues: CASSADRGMNTEAFF.